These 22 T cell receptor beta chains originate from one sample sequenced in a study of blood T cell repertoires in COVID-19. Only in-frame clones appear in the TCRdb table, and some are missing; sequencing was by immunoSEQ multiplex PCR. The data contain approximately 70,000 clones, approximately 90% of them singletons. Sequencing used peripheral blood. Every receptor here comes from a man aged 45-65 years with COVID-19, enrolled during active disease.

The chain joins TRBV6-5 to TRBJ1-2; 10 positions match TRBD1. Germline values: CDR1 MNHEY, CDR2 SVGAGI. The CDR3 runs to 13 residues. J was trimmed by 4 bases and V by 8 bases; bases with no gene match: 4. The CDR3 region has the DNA TGTGCCAGCGGCCGGACAGGGGGCTATGGCTACACCTTC. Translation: CASGRTGGYGYTF.

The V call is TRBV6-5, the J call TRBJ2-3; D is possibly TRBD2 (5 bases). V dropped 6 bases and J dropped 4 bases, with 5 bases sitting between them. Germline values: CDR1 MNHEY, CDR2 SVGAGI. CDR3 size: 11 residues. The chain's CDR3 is CASREADTQYF. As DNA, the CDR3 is TGTGCCAGCAGGGAGGCAGATACGCAGTATTTT.

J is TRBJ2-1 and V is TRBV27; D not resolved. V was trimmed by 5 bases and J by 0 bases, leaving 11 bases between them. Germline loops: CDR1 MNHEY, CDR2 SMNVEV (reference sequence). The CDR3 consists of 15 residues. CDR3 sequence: CASSPDLSSYNEQFF. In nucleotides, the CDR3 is TGTGCCAGCAGTCCCGATCTTAGCTCCTACAATGAGCAGTTCTTC.

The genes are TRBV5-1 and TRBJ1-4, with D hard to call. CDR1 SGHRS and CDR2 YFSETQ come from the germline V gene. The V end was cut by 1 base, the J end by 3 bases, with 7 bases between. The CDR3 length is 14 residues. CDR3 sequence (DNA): TGCGCCAGCAGCTTGCGCGGGCCTAATGAAAAACTGTTTTTT. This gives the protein CASSLRGPNEKLFF.

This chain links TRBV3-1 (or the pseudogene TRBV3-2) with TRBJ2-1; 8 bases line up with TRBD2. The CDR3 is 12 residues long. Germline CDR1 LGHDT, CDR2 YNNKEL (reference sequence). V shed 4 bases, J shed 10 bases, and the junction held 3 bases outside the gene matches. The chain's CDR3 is CASSLSGDEQFF. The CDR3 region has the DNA TGTGCCAGCAGCCTTAGCGGGGACGAGCAGTTCTTC.

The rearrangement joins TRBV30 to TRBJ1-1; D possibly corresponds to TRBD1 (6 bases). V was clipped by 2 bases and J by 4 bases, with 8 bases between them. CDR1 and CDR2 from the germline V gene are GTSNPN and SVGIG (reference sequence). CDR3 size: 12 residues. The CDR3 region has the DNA TGTGCCTGGAGTACAGGGACCACTGAAGCTTTCTTT. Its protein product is CAWSTGTTEAFF. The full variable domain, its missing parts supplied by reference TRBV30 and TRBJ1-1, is SQTIHQWPATLVQPVGSPLSLECTVEGTSNPNLYWYRQAAGRGLQLLFYSVGIGQISSEVPQNLSASRPQDRQFILSSKKLLLSDSGFYLCAWSTGTTEAFFGQGTRLTVV.

Here the CDR3 reads CASSYSLGEGQETQYF. CDR3 DNA sequence: TGTGCCAGCAGTTACTCCTTGGGTGAGGGCCAAGAGACCCAGTACTTC. This chain joins TRBV6-5 and TRBJ2-5; D is possibly TRBD2 (5 bases). The CDR3 covers 16 residues. Per the germline V gene, CDR1 is MNHEY and CDR2 is SVGAGI. The V end lost 0 bases, the J end lost 1 base, and 12 bases lay between the germline ends.

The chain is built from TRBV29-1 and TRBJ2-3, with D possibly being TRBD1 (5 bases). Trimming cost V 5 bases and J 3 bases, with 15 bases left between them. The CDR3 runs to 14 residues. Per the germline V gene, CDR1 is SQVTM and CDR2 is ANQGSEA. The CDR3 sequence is CSVSMRQGTDTQYF. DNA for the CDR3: TGCAGCGTTTCTATGCGGCAGGGAACAGATACGCAGTATTTT.

The CDR3 DNA reads as TGTGCCAGCAGCTGGGGAGTGACAGGGGTAGGCAATGAGCAGTTCTTC. It encodes CASSWGVTGVGNEQFF. This chain links TRBV5-6 with TRBJ2-1, with 8 nucleotides matching TRBD1. The V gene end was trimmed by 3 bases and the J gene end by 6 bases; junction bases not matched to a gene: 11. Germline loops: CDR1 SGHDT, CDR2 YYEEEE. This CDR3 is built from 16 residues.

The CDR3 loop is CASSLGGQGHNEQFF. The CDR3 nucleotides are TGTGCCAGCAGCTTGGGGGGACAGGGACACAATGAGCAGTTCTTC. The chain has TRBV5-8 and TRBJ2-1; 9 bases agree with TRBD1. The V and J ends lost 0 bases and 5 bases, in that order; junction bases with no gene match: 3. Germline V gene lookup returns CDR1 SGHTS and CDR2 YDEGEE. This CDR3 has 15 residues.

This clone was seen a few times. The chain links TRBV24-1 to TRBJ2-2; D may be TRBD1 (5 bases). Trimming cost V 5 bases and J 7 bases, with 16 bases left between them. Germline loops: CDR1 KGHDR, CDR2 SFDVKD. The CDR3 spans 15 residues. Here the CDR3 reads CATSANSGYGGELFF. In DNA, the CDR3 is TGTGCCACCAGTGCCAACTCAGGGTACGGCGGGGAGCTGTTTTTT.

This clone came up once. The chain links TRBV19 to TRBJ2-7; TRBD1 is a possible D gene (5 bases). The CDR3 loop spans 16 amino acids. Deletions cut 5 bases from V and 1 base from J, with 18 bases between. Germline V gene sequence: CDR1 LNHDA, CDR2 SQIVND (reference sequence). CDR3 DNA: TGTGCCAGTAGTTTATCCAGGGCAAGAGAATCCTACGAGCAGTACTTC. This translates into CASSLSRARESYEQYF.

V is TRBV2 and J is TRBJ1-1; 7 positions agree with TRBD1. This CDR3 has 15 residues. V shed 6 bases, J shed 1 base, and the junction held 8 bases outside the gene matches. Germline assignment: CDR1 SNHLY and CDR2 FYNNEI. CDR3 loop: CASRRQGGANTEAFF. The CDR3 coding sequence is TGTGCCAGCAGAAGACAGGGCGGAGCGAACACTGAAGCTTTCTTT.

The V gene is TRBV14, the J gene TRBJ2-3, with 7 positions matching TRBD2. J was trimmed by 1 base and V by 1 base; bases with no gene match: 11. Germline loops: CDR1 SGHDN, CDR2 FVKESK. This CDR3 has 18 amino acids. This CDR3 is CASSQGGSGFTRTDTQYF. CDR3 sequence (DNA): TGTGCCAGCAGCCAAGGAGGTAGCGGGTTTACCCGCACAGATACGCAGTATTTT.

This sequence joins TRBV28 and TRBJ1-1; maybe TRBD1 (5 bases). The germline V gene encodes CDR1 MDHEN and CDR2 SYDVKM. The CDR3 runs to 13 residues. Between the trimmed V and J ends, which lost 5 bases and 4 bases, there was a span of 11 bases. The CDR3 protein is CASSERGFTEAFF. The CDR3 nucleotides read TGTGCCAGCAGTGAAAGGGGTTTCACTGAAGCTTTCTTT.

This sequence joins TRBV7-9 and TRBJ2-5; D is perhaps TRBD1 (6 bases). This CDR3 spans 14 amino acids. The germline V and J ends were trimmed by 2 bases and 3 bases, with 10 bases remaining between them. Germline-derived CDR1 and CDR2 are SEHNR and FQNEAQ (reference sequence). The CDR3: CASSLSTGKETQYF. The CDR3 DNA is TGTGCCAGCAGCTTAAGTACAGGGAAAGAGACCCAGTACTTC.

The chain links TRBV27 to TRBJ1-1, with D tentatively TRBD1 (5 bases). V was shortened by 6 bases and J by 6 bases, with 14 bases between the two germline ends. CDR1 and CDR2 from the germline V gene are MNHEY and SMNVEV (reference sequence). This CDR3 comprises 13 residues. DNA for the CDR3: TGTGCCAGCAGGCGGGACCCTCCGTCTGAAGCTTTCTTT. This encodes CASRRDPPSEAFF.

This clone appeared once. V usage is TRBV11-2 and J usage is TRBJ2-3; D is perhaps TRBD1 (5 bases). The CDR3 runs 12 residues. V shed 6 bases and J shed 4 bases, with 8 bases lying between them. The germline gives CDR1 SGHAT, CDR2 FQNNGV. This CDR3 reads CASRIGADTQYF. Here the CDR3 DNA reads TGTGCCAGCAGAATAGGGGCAGATACGCAGTATTTT.

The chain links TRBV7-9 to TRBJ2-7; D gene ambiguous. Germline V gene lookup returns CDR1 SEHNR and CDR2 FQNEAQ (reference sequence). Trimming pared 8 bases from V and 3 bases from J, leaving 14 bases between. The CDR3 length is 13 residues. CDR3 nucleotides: TGTGCCAGCGATCCATCGACTGGCTACGAGCAGTACTTC. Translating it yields CASDPSTGYEQYF.

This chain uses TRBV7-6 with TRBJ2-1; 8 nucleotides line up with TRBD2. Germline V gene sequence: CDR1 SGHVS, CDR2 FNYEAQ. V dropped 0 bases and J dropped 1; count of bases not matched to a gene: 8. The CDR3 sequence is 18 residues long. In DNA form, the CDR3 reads TGTGCCAGCAGCTTAGCGGGGATTCGGGAGGGATCCTACAATGAGCAGTTCTTC. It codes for CASSLAGIREGSYNEQFF.

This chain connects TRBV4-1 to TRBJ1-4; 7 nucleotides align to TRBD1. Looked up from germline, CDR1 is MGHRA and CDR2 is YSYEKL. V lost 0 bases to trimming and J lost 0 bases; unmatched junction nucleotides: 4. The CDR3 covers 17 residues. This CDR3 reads CASSQDGQVATNEKLFF. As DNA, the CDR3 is TGCGCCAGCAGCCAAGACGGACAGGTTGCAACTAATGAAAAACTGTTTTTT.

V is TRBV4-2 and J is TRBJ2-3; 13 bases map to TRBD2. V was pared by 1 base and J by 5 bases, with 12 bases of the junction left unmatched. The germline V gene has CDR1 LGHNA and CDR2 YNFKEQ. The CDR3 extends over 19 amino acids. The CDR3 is CASSQGTSGSGLYVDTQYF. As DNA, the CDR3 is TGTGCCAGCAGCCAAGGGACTAGCGGGAGCGGATTGTACGTAGATACGCAGTATTTT.